This is a list of T cell receptor beta chains from one sample in a study of CD8+ T cells in alopecia areata. Method: immunoSEQ multiplex PCR; TCRdb's copy keeps in-frame clones and lacks some. The sample contains around 100,000 clones, roughly 55% of which appear only once. The starting material was CD8+ T cells sorted from blood, obtained at week 24, from a patient treated with tofacitinib. These TCRs come from a human donor with alopecia areata. Both conserved end residues are part of each CDR3. A D gene is named only where the DNA matches it firmly. Part of the rows lack a size; the others show once, few, many or a class for expanded clones.

TRBV11-2,-,-,TRBJ1-2,CASIGSRYGYGYTF,TGTGCCAGCATCGGTAGTCGTTATGGGTATGGCTACACCTTC
TRBV4-1,few,-,TRBJ2-7,CASSQAQGRSYEQYF,TGCGCCAGCAGCCAAGCACAGGGGAGGTCCTACGAGCAGTACTTC
TRBV5-1,once,-,TRBJ2-7,CASSLEGSYEQYF,TGCGCCAGCAGCTTGGAGGGTTCCTACGAGCAGTACTTC
TRBV9,-,-,TRBJ2-1,CASSVADRGPYNEQFF,TGTGCCAGCAGCGTAGCGGATCGGGGGCCCTACAATGAGCAGTTCTTC
TRBV13,-,TRBD1,TRBJ1-2,CASSGGTDPPGYTF,TGTGCCAGCAGCGGAGGGACAGACCCTCCTGGCTACACCTTC
TRBV5-1,-,-,TRBJ2-7,CASSPYGVPYEQYF,TGCGCCAGCAGCCCGTACGGTGTCCCCTACGAGCAGTACTTC
TRBV30,-,-,TRBJ1-1,CAWMGPFGTEAFF,TGTGCCTGGATGGGACCCTTCGGGACTGAAGCTTTCTTT
TRBV29-1,-,-,TRBJ2-7,CSATVLDSYEQYF,TGCAGCGCCACCGTACTGGACTCCTACGAGCAGTACTTC
TRBV27,-,TRBD1,TRBJ2-5,CASMLIRGLAETQYF,TGTGCCAGCATGCTGATCAGGGGGCTGGCGGAGACCCAGTACTTC
TRBV4-2,-,TRBD1,TRBJ2-2,CASSQIFQGQGRTGELFF,TGTGCCAGCAGCCAAATCTTCCAAGGACAGGGTCGGACCGGGGAGCTGTTTTTT
TRBV5-5,-,-,TRBJ1-6,CASSHTPSRGARSPLHF,TGTGCCAGCAGCCACACCCCTAGCCGAGGGGCGCGATCACCCCTCCACTTT
TRBV29-1,few,-,TRBJ1-1,CSVTGLNTEAFF,TGCAGCGTTACAGGATTGAACACTGAAGCTTTCTTT
TRBV6-1,-,-,TRBJ1-6,CASKQGSYNSPLHF,TGTGCCAGCAAGCAGGGGTCCTATAATTCACCCCTCCACTTT
TRBV29-1,few,-,TRBJ1-3,CSVEDISSGNTIYF,TGCAGCGTTGAGGACATATCCTCTGGAAACACCATATATTTT
TRBV30,-,-,TRBJ2-7,CAWSQGTHEQYF,TGTGCCTGGAGCCAGGGGACCCACGAGCAGTACTTC
TRBV6-5,-,TRBD1,TRBJ2-7,CASSGVGQGASEQYF,TGTGCCAGCAGTGGGGTTGGACAGGGGGCGAGCGAGCAGTACTTC
TRBV5-4,many,TRBD2,TRBJ2-1,CASSLTVAGGEQFF,TGTGCCAGCAGCTTAACGGTAGCGGGGGGTGAGCAGTTCTTC
TRBV13,-,-,TRBJ2-7,CASSIGLRDEQYF,TGTGCCAGCAGCATCGGGTTGAGGGACGAGCAGTACTTC